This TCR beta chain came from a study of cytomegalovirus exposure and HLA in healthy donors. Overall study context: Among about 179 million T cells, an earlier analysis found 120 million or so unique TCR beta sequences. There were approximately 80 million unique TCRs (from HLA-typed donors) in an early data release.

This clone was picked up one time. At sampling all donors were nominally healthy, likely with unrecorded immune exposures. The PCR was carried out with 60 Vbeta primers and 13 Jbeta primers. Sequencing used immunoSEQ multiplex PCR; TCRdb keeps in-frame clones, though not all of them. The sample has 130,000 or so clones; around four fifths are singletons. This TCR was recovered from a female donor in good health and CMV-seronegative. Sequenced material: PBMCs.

The CDR3: CASSVGQKNIQYF. The CDR3, as DNA: TGTGCCAGCAGCGTTGGACAGAAAAACATTCAGTACTTC. The rearrangement links TRBV9 to TRBJ2-4, with D possibly matching TRBD1 (6 bases). This CDR3 has 13 amino acids. Trimming stripped 2 bases from V and 4 bases from J, with 7 bases between. Germline values: CDR1 SGDLS, CDR2 YYNGEE.